This TCR beta chain was identified during a study of identical twins. V was clipped by 4 bases and J by 1 base, with 13 bases between them. Per the germline V gene, CDR1 is SGHAT and CDR2 is FQNNGV. CDR3 length: 15 amino acids. TCRdb fed the 5' RACE reads into MiXCR, producing one record per CDR3 protein. The sample has hundreds of thousands of distinct CDR3 sequences; roughly 24% are singletons. Only healthy Caucasians were included as donors. In addition, the sample was reused for a study of T cells expressing NK-cell markers.

The chain joins TRBV11-2 to TRBJ1-1; D is ambiguous. The sequenced material came from CD4+ T cells sorted from blood. The origin of this receptor is a woman aged 18 to 35 in good health. CDR3 region: CASSSPRHGNTEAFF. Written as DNA, the CDR3 is TGTGCCAGCAGCTCGCCGCGGCACGGGAACACTGAAGCTTTCTTT. Filled out from reference TRBV11-2 and TRBJ1-1, the complete variable domain reads EAGVAQSPRYKIIEKRQSVAFWCNPISGHATLYWYQQILGQGPKLLIQFQNNGVVDDSQLPKDRFSAERLKGVDSTLKIQPAKLEDSAVYLCASSSPRHGNTEAFFGQGTRLTVV.